This T cell receptor beta chain was sequenced during a study of blood T cell repertoires in COVID-19. Study details: Some COVID-19 samples were acute and others convalescent; all came from the United States, Italy and Spain. The analysed material was cDNA or gDNA that came from T cells, B-cell-depleted T cells, or PBMCs.

In the original analysis: Estimates of nucleated cell counts were drawn from the amplification of reference gene primers. Generated by immunoSEQ multiplex PCR, the TCRdb table keeps only in-frame clones and is missing some. Clone size and V and J calls were adopted from that table, with D and trimming inferred from the DNA. The profile covers 150,000 to 200,000 clones, with about nine tenths appearing a single time and about 6.7% taken by the ten largest. This clonotype originated in a man aged 40-50 years with acute or convalescent COVID-19. Sequenced sample: peripheral blood.

The CDR3 loop reads CAISPVGQTYGYTF. CDR3 coding DNA: TGTGCCATCAGCCCCGTAGGACAGACCTATGGCTACACCTTC. This chain connects TRBV10-3 to TRBJ1-2, with D tentatively TRBD1 (6 bases). The V gene lost 6 bases and the J gene lost 4 bases, with 15 bases spanning the gap. The CDR3 has 14 amino acids. Germline CDR1 and CDR2: ENHRY and SYGVKD.